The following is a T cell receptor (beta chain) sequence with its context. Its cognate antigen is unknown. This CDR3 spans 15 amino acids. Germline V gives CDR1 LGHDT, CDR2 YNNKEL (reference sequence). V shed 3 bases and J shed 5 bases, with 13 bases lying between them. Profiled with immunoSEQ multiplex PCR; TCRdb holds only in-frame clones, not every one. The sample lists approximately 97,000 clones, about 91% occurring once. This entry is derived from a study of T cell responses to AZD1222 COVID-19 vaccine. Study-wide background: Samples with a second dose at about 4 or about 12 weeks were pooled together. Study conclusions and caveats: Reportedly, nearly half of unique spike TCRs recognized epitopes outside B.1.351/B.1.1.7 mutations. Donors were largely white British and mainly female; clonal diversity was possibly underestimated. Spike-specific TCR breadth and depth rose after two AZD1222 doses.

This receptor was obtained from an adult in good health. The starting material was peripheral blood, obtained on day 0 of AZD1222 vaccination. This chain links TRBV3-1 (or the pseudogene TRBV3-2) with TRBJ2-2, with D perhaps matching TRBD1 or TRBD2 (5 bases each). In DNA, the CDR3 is TGTGCCAGCAGCCATGGTGGGGGTGAGACCGGGGAGCTGTTTTTT. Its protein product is CASSHGGGETGELFF.